A single T cell receptor (beta chain) is shown here with its context. The antigen remains undetermined. The CDR3 spans 13 residues. Germline values: CDR1 SGHRS, CDR2 YFSETQ. V shed 2 bases, J shed 6 bases, and the junction held 1 base outside the gene matches. The data derive from a study of memory CD4+ T cells and cytomegalovirus serostatus. Study-level results: Median bootstrapped AUC for CMV status was approximately 0.94 originally, less than 0.92 US-trained.

The sort gate was single viable CD3+CD4+CD8-CD45RO+ cells for memory CD4+ T cells. Total CD4+ T cells were enriched by CD4 positive selection. Generated by immunoSEQ multiplex PCR, the TCRdb table keeps only in-frame clones and is missing some. The sample shows 45,000 to 65,000 clones, 82% of them seen only once. This chain links TRBV5-1 with TRBJ1-1, with 10 bases lining up with TRBD1. The receptor's source is an adult in good health and CMV-seronegative. Material: memory CD4+ T cells from blood. In DNA, the CDR3 is TGCGCCAGCAGCTTCGGACAGGGGGCTGAAGCTTTCTTT. Its protein is CASSFGQGAEAFF.